The clone carrying this TCR beta chain was recorded a few times. The target antigen is unknown. Germline and junction disagree at one end, which may indicate a read error. Three rounds of nested PCR, following a modified ARM-PCR protocol, produced the TCRbeta library. One entry per CDR3 protein, called by TCRdb with MiXCR from the multiplex PCR reads. The data hold about 200,000 distinct CDR3 sequences, with 71% observed a single time. This CDR3 comprises 18 residues. CDR1 is DFQATT and CDR2 is SNEGSKA in the germline V gene (reference sequence). This sample was included in a study of tumor and adjacent non-tumor tissue in lung cancer. Looking at the study overall: Patients comprised over 9 adenocarcinoma, a couple of squamous cell carcinoma and 1 small cell lung cancer. The study's findings and limits: In normal lung, the top 100 clones were significantly more dominant than in tumor. Significantly higher TCR diversity was found in tumor than normal lung.

The template was RNA from unsorted bulk tissue. Donors were chemotherapy-naive, newly diagnosed lung cancer surgical patients in China, August–late 2014. V gene TRBV20-1 combines with J gene TRBJ2-1; 10 bases line up with TRBD2. Input material: lung tumor tissue. The TCR originated in a man aged 55 to 70 with non-small cell lung cancer. DNA for the CDR3: TGCAGTGCTACAGCGGGAGGGATAACAAAGAACGAGTACAATGAGCAGTCCTTC. This gives the protein CSATAGGITKNEYNEQSF.